This T cell receptor beta chain comes out of a study of T-cell reconstitution after alpha-beta-depleted transplantation in children. Unique molecular identifiers featured in how the TCRbeta library was prepared. One entry per CDR3 protein results from TCRdb running MiXCR on the PCR reads. Here the sample spans about 500,000 distinct CDR3 sequences, around a third being singletons. Germline V gene data show CDR1 as DFQATT and CDR2 as SNEGSKA (reference sequence). Trimming at V came to 0 bases and at J to 1 base, leaving 6 bases not matched to a gene. The CDR3 covers 16 residues. The starting material was PBMCs from the stem cell graft donor, obtained from the stem cell graft. The receptor was isolated from a human donor who donated a stem cell graft to a child with aplastic anemia. This chain joins TRBV20-1 and TRBJ1-1, with 9 bases lining up with TRBD1. The CDR3 DNA is TGCAGTGCTAGAGATGCGGACAGGGGTTGGAACACTGAAGCTTTCTTT. Encoded protein: CSARDADRGWNTEAFF.